This T cell receptor beta chain was profiled in a study of CD8+CD57+ T cells in acquired aplastic anemia. Study-level findings and limits: Simpson's diversity of CD8+ cells was not significantly different in patients compared with controls.

This clonotype was seen repeatedly, ten times or more. Its target is not known. Germline lookup yields CDR1 SGHAT and CDR2 FQDESV (reference sequence). This CDR3 is built from 16 residues. Trimming shortened V by 3 bases and J by 8 bases, and 19 bases separated the two germline ends. The template used for profiling TCR beta VDJ and CDR3 was genomic DNA. TCRdb re-called the reads with MiXCR, one entry per CDR3 protein. This sample has approximately 120,000 distinct CDR3 sequences, with about two fifths found just once. The patients chosen for sequencing had shown expansion of CD8+CD57+ cells (detected by flow cytometry).

This chain connects TRBV11-1 to TRBJ1-4; no clear D. The TCR originated in a human donor with aplastic anemia. Sequenced: sorted CD4+, CD8+, or CD8+CD57+ T cells (not recorded which) from PBMCs. The CDR3 sequence is CASSFTRRPLGEKLFF. The CDR3 DNA is TGTGCCAGCAGCTTCACCAGACGGCCCCTGGGAGAAAAACTGTTTTTT.